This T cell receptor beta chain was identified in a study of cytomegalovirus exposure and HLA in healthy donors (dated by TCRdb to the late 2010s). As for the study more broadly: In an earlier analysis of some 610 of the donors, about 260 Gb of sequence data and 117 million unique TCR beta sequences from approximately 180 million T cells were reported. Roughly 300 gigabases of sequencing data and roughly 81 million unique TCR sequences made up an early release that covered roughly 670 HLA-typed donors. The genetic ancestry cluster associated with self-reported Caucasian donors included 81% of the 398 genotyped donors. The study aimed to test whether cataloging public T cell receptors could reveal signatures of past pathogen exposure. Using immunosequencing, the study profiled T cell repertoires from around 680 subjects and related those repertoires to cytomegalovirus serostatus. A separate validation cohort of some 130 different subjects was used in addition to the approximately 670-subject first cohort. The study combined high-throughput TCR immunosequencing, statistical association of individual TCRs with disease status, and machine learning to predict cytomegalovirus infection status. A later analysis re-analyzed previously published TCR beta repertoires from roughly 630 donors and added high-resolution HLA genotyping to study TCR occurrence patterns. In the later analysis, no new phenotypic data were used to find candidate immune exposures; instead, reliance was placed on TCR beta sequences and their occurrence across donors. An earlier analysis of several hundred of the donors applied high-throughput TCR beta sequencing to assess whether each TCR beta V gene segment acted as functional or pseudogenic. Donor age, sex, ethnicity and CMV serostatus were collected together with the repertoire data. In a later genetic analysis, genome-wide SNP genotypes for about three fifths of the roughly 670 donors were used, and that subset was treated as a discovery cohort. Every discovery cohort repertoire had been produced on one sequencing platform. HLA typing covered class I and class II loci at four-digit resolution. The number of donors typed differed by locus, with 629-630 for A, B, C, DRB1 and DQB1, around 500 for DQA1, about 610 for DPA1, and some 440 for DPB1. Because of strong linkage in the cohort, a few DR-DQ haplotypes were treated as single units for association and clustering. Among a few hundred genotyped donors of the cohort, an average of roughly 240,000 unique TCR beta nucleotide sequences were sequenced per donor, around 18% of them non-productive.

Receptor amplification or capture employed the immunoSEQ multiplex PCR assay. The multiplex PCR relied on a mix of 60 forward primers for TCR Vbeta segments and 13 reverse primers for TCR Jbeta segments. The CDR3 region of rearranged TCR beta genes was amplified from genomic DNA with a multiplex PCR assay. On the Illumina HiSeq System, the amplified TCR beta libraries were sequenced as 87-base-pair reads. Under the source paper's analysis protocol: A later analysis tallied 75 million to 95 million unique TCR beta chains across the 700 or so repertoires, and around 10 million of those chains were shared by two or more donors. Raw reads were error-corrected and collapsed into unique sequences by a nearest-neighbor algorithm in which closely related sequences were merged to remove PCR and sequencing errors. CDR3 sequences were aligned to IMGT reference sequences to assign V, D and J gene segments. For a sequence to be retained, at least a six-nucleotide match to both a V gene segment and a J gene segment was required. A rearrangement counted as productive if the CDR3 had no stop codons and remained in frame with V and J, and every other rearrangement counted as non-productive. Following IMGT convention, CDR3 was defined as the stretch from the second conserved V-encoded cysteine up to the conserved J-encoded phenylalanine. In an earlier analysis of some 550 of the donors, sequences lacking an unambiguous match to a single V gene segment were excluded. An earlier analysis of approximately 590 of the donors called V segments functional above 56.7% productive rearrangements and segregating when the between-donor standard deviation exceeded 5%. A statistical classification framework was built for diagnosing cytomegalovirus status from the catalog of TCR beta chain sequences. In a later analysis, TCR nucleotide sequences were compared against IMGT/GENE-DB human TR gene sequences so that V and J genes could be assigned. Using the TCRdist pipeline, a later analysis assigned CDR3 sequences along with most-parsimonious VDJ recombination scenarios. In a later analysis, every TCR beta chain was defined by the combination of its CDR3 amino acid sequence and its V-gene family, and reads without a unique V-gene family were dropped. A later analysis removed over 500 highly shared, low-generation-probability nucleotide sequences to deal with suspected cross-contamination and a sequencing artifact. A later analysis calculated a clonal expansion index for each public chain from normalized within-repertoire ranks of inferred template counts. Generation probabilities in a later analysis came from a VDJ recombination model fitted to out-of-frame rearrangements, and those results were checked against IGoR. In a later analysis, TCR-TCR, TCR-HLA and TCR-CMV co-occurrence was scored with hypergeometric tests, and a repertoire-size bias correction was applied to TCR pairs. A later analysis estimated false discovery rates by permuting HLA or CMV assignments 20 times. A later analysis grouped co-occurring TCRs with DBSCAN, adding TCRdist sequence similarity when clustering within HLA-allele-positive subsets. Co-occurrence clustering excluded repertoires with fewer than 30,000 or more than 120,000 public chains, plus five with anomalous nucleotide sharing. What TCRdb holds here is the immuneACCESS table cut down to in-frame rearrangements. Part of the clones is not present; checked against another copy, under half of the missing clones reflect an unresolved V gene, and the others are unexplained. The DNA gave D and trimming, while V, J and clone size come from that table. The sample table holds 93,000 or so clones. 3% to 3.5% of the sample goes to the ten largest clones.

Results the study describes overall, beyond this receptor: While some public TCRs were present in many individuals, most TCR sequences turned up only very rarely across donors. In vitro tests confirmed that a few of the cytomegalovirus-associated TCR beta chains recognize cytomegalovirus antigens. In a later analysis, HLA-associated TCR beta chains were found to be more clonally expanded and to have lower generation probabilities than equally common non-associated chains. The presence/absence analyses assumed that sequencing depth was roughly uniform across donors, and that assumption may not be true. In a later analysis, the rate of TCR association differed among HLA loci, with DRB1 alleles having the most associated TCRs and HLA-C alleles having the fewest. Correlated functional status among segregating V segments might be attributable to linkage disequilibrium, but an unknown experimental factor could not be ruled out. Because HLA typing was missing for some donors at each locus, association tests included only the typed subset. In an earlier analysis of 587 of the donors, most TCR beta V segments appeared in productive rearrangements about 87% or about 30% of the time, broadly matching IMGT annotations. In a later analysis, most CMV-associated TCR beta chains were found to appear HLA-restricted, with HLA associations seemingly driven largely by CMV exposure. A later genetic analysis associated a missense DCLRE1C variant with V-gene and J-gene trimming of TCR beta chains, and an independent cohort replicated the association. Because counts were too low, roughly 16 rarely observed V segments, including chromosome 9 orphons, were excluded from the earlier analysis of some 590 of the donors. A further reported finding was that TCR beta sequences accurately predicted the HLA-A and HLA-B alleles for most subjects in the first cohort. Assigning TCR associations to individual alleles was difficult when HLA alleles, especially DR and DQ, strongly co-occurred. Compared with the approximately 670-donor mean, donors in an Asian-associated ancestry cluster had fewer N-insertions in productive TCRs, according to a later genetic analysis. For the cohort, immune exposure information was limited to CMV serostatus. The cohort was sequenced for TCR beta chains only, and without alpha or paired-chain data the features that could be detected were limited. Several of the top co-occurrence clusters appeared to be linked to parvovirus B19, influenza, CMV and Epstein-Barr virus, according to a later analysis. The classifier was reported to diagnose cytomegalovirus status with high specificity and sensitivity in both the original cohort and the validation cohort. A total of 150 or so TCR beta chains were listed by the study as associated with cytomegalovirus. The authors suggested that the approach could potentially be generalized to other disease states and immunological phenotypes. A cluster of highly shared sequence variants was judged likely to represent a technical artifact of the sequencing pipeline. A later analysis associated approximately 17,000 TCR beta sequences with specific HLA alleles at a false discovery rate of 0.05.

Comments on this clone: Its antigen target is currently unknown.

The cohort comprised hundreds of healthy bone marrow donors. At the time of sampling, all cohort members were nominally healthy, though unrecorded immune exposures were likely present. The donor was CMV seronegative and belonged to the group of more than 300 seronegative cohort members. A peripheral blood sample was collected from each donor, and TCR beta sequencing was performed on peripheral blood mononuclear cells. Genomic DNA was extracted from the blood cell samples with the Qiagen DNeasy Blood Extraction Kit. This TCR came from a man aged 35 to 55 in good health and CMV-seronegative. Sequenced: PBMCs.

CDR3 sequence: CASSYSMGLSYEQYF. The nucleotides are TGTGCCAGCAGTTACTCGATGGGACTATCCTACGAGCAGTACTTC. This receptor chain uses TRBV6-6 and TRBJ2-7; a stretch of 7 junction bases matches TRBD2. Germline trimming: 0 bases from V, 1 base from J; junction bases outside gene matches: 3. Including cysteine and phenylalanine, the CDR3 has 15 amino acids. The only DNA kept is the CDR3, 45 bases in frame from the first base. The germline V gene encodes CDR1 MNHNY and CDR2 SVGAGI (reference sequence).